These 6 T cell receptor beta chains were all obtained from the same sample, sequenced in a study of T-cell reconstitution after alpha-beta-depleted transplantation in children. TCRbeta library preparation incorporated unique molecular identifiers. TCRdb redid the calling of the PCR reads with MiXCR, one entry per CDR3 protein. Among 100,000 to 120,000 distinct CDR3 sequences listed, 10% were seen once. The specimen comprised PBMCs from the stem cell graft donor, sampled from the stem cell graft. These receptors all stem from a human donor who donated a stem cell graft to a child with acute lymphoblastic leukemia.

There are many counts of this clonotype. The rearrangement uses TRBV20-1 and TRBJ1-5; TRBD1 agrees at 9 bases. This CDR3 region has 18 residues. Germline V gene lookup returns CDR1 DFQATT and CDR2 SNEGSKA (reference sequence). The trim removed 5 bases at V and 0 bases at J, leaving 14 bases unmatched. DNA for the CDR3: TGCAGTGCTGCACTATCCGGGACAGGGATTTATAGCAATCAGCCCCAGCATTTT. The encoded protein is CSAALSGTGIYSNQPQHF.

For this clonotype: Possible read error: a much larger clone is one base away. The CDR3 sequence: CSAPQSGANGLTF. The CDR3 bases are TGCAGTGCTCCTCAGTCTGGGGCCAACGGCCTGACTTTC. The chain combines TRBV20-1 with TRBJ2-6; D possibly corresponds to TRBD1 (5 bases). Germline-derived CDR1 and CDR2 are DFQATT and SNEGSKA (reference sequence). The CDR3 contains 13 residues.

This clonotype was seen many times. The gene calls are TRBV7-2 and TRBJ2-7; no definite D call. CDR3 length: 12 residues. Trimming shortened V by 4 bases and J by 0 bases, and 4 bases separated the two germline ends. Germline V gene sequence: CDR1 SGHTA, CDR2 FQGNSA. The CDR3 DNA sequence: TGTGCCAGCAGCTCTATCTCCTACGAGCAGTACTTC. Encoded protein: CASSSISYEQYF.

This clonotype was detected a few times. J is TRBJ2-1 and V is TRBV11-2, with D perhaps being TRBD1 or TRBD2 (5 bases each). Looked up from germline, CDR1 is SGHAT and CDR2 is FQNNGV. V was trimmed by 4 bases and J by 16 bases, leaving 14 bases between them. The CDR3 has 11 amino acids. CDR3 in amino acids: CASSSGTLLFF. CDR3 sequence (DNA): TGTGCCAGCAGCTCCGGGACGCTGCTCTTCTTC. Complete variable domain (other parts from reference TRBV11-2 and TRBJ2-1): EAGVAQSPRYKIIEKRQSVAFWCNPISGHATLYWYQQILGQGPKLLIQFQNNGVVDDSQLPKDRFSAERLKGVDSTLKIQPAKLEDSAVYLCASSSGTLLFFGPGTRLTVL.

This clonotype has ten or more counts. This chain connects TRBV5-1 to TRBJ2-2, with D possibly being TRBD2 (5 bases). Trimming took 0 bases from V and 6 from J, leaving 9 bases between them. CDR3 length equals 14 residues. Germline V gene sequence: CDR1 SGHRS, CDR2 YFSETQ. In DNA, the CDR3 is TGCGCCAGCAGCTTGGCAGTGGGAGCCGGGGAGCTGTTTTTT. It specifies CASSLAVGAGELFF. The full variable domain, its missing parts supplied by reference TRBV5-1 and TRBJ2-2, is KAGVTQTPRYLIKTRGQQVTLSCSPISGHRSVSWYQQTPGQGLQFLFEYFSETQRNKGNFPGRFSGRQFSNSRSEMNVSTLELGDSALYLCASSLAVGAGELFFGEGSRLTVL.

In this sample, this clonotype turned up a few times. The rearrangement links TRBV7-3 to TRBJ2-1; no clear D. Germline V gene lookup returns CDR1 SGHTA and CDR2 FQGTGA. The ends were cut back, 2 bases at V and 8 bases at J, with 4 bases in the middle. The CDR3 is 11 amino acids. DNA for the CDR3: TGTGCCAGCAGCTTAGGGGATGAGCAGTTCTTC. Protein: CASSLGDEQFF.